The 5 T cell receptor beta chains given below trace back to one sample, sequenced in a study of early stage breast cancer tumors. Measured with immunoSEQ multiplex PCR; TCRdb has only the in-frame clones, and not every one. This sample has tens of thousands of clones, with over 80% found just once. The specimen sequenced was blood. The receptors derive from an older person with breast cancer.

V and J are TRBV6-6 and TRBJ1-2, with a possible D match to TRBD1 (6 bases). The CDR3 is 14 amino acids. Germline V lookup: CDR1 MNHNY, CDR2 SVGAGI (reference sequence). V was trimmed by 2 bases and J by 4 bases, leaving 11 bases between them. The CDR3 region has the DNA TGTGCCAGCAGTTACGGGGGCACGGTCTATGGCTACACCTTC. Protein product: CASSYGGTVYGYTF.

V and J are TRBV15 and TRBJ2-3, with 10 bases aligning to TRBD2. In germline, CDR1 is LNHNV, CDR2 YYDKDF (reference sequence). V dropped 5 bases and J dropped 3; count of bases not matched to a gene: 5. The CDR3 totals 15 residues. The DNA of the CDR3 is TGTGCCACCAGCCTTACTAGCGGGATAACAGATACGCAGTATTTT. The encoded protein is CATSLTSGITDTQYF.

The rearrangement links TRBV30 to TRBJ2-5; D perhaps matches TRBD1 (5 bases). The CDR3 is made up of 13 amino acids. Germline V gene lookup returns CDR1 GTSNPN and CDR2 SVGIG (reference sequence). V shed 1 base and J shed 1 base, with 7 bases lying between them. The CDR3 region is CAWSGGRQETQYF. In DNA form, the CDR3 reads TGTGCCTGGAGTGGGGGCCGCCAAGAGACCCAGTACTTC.

The chain has TRBV6-6 and TRBJ2-5, with D uncertain. CDR3 length equals 10 residues. Germline loops: CDR1 MNHNY, CDR2 SVGAGI (reference sequence). The V and J ends lost 6 bases and 5 bases respectively, with 4 bases between them. The CDR3 is CASSRETQYF. The CDR3 DNA sequence: TGTGCCAGCAGCCGGGAGACCCAGTACTTC.

The chain couples TRBV9 to TRBJ1-6; possibly TRBD1 for D (6 bases). Germline CDR1 is SGDLS and CDR2 is YYNGEE. The CDR3 length is 15 residues. Trimming left V 3 bases short and J 7 bases short, with 14 bases between. As DNA, the CDR3 is TGTGCCAGCAGCGGACAGGTTTCGGGCAATTCACCCCTCCACTTT. This sequence encodes CASSGQVSGNSPLHF.